Below, one T cell receptor (beta chain) is given with its context. Random hexamers were used to reverse transcribe 0.5 to 1 ug of RNA. Each CDR3 protein is one row after TCRdb ran MiXCR on the immunoSEQ multiplex PCR reads. The repertoire includes about 180,000 distinct CDR3 sequences, roughly 94% of them detected once, and 0.099% sits in the top ten. The CDR3 runs 12 residues. Germline V gene sequence: CDR1 DFQATT, CDR2 SNEGSKA (reference sequence). The sample originates from a study of CD8 T cells in Susac syndrome. The V call is TRBV20-1, the J call TRBJ2-5; no clear D. This receptor was obtained from a human donor with Susac syndrome. Input material: CD4+ T cells from PBMCs. The CDR3, as DNA: TGCAGCGCGCGGCAGTTGGGGGAGACCCAGTACTTC. Translating it yields CSARQLGETQYF.